The 10 T cell receptor beta chains below all came from one sample that was sequenced in a study of blood T cell repertoires in COVID-19. The assay was immunoSEQ multiplex PCR, and TCRdb's table has in-frame clones only and misses some. The sample records some 390,000 clones, roughly 91% being singletons. Input material: PBMCs or T cells enriched from blood (not recorded which). The origin of the receptors is a woman aged 25 to 45 who had recovered from COVID-19.

V gene TRBV5-6 combines with J gene TRBJ1-2, with 8 bases aligning to TRBD1. In germline, CDR1 is SGHDT, CDR2 YYEEEE. The V segment lost 4 bases and the J segment 4 bases; nucleotides outside the gene matches: 6. The CDR3 length is 14 residues. The CDR3 spells CASSKTGTGYGYTF. The CDR3 DNA is TGTGCCAGCAGCAAAACCGGGACAGGCTATGGCTACACCTTC.

The CDR3 DNA follows: TGCGCCAGCAGCTTTGACAGCATGAACACTGAAGCTTTCTTT. Its translation is CASSFDSMNTEAFF. J is TRBJ1-1 and V is TRBV5-1; tentative D call: TRBD1 (5 bases). Per the germline V gene, CDR1 is SGHRS and CDR2 is YFSETQ. V was clipped by 2 bases and J by 0 bases, with 8 bases between them. The CDR3 extends over 14 amino acids. The variable domain in full, completed from reference TRBV5-1 and TRBJ1-1, reads KAGVTQTPRYLIKTRGQQVTLSCSPISGHRSVSWYQQTPGQGLQFLFEYFSETQRNKGNFPGRFSGRQFSNSRSEMNVSTLELGDSALYLCASSFDSMNTEAFFGQGTRLTVV.

The chain has TRBV7-9 and TRBJ2-3, with 7 bases matching TRBD2. The CDR3 is made up of 16 amino acids. Unmatched junction bases numbered 13, after V lost 5 bases and J lost 5 bases. Germline V gene data show CDR1 as SEHNR and CDR2 as FQNEAQ (reference sequence). The CDR3 protein is CASSVPSGRGRDTQYF. The CDR3 DNA sequence: TGTGCCAGCAGCGTACCGAGCGGGCGGGGGAGAGATACGCAGTATTTT.

This sequence joins TRBV5-1 and TRBJ2-1, with D possibly matching TRBD1 (6 bases). V was shortened by 0 bases and J by 9 bases, with 13 bases between the two germline ends. The CDR3 is 14 residues long. Germline V gene data show CDR1 as SGHRS and CDR2 as YFSETQ. Here the CDR3 reads CASSLARDTGEQFF. The DNA of the CDR3 is TGCGCCAGCAGCTTGGCCAGGGACACGGGTGAGCAGTTCTTC.

The genes are TRBV19 and TRBJ2-1; D gene ambiguous. CDR1 and CDR2 (germline): LNHDA, SQIVND (reference sequence). The CDR3 sequence is 13 residues long. The V gene lost 2 bases and the J gene lost 8 bases, with 10 bases spanning the gap. The CDR3: CASSILSLDEQFF. CDR3 DNA sequence: TGTGCCAGTAGTATACTCAGTCTGGATGAGCAGTTCTTC. The whole variable domain, filled in from reference TRBV19 and TRBJ2-1, reads DGGITQSPKYLFRKEGQNVTLSCEQNLNHDAMYWYRQDPGQGLRLIYYSQIVNDFQKGDIAEGYSVSREKKESFPLTVTSAQKNPTAFYLCASSILSLDEQFFGPGTRLTVL.

The chain couples TRBV27 to TRBJ1-2, with 7 nucleotides matching TRBD1. This CDR3 has 13 amino acids. Germline loops: CDR1 MNHEY, CDR2 SMNVEV (reference sequence). J gave up 3 bases and V 6 bases, and 4 bases lay outside the gene matches. The CDR3 sequence: CASRPTGDYGYTF. In nucleotides, the CDR3 is TGTGCCAGCAGACCAACAGGGGACTATGGCTACACCTTC.

The chain combines TRBV19 with TRBJ1-2; 8 bases match TRBD1. The CDR3 length is 14 residues. Germline V gives CDR1 LNHDA, CDR2 SQIVND (reference sequence). The V gene end was trimmed by 4 bases and the J gene end by 4 bases; junction bases not matched to a gene: 5. The DNA for the CDR3 is TGTGCCAGTAGTAGTCAGGGGGCTGGCTATGGCTACACCTTC. Amino acids: CASSSQGAGYGYTF.

The CDR3 DNA follows: TGTGCCATCAGTGAAGGGAGAAATGAGCAGTTCTTC. Amino acids: CAISEGRNEQFF. The J gene is TRBJ2-1, the V gene TRBV10-3; TRBD2 might be the D (5 bases). The length of the CDR3 is 12 residues. Germline V gene data show CDR1 as ENHRY and CDR2 as SYGVKD. The V end lost 3 bases, the J end lost 7 bases, and 7 bases lay between the germline ends.

This sequence joins TRBV2 and TRBJ2-2; D uncertain. The V end lost 6 bases, the J end lost 4 bases, and 12 bases lay between the germline ends. Looked up from germline, CDR1 is SNHLY and CDR2 is FYNNEI. The CDR3 sequence is 14 residues long. CDR3 protein: CASSPDSSTGELFF. The CDR3 DNA reads as TGTGCCAGCAGCCCCGACTCTTCCACCGGGGAGCTGTTTTTT.

The chain is built from TRBV5-1 and TRBJ1-2; D possibly corresponds to TRBD1 (5 bases). Germline lookup yields CDR1 SGHRS and CDR2 YFSETQ. The V and J ends lost 1 base and 6 bases respectively, with 16 bases between them. CDR3 length: 15 residues. The DNA of the CDR3 is TGCGCCAGCAGCTTGTATCAGGGAGGTTCGGATGGCTACACCTTC. Residues: CASSLYQGGSDGYTF.